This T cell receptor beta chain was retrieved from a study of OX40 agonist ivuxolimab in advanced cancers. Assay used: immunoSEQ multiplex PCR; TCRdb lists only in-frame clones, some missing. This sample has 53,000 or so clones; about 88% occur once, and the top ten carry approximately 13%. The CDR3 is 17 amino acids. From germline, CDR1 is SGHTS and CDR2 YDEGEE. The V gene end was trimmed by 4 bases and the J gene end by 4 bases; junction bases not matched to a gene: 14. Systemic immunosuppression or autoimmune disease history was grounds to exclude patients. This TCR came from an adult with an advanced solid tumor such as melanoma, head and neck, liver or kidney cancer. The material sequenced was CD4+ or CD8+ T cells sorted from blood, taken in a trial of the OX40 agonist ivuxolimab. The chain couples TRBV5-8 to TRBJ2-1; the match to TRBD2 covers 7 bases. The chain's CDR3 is CASSAGHAGALYNEQFF. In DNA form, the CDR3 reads TGTGCCAGCAGCGCAGGTCACGCGGGAGCCCTGTACAATGAGCAGTTCTTC.